This TCR beta chain comes out of a study of shared clonotypes between healthy human individuals. Each sorted subset replicate got 200 ng genomic DNA, 25,000 to 35,000 genomes. This table comes from immunoSEQ multiplex PCR, and its TCRdb copy is limited to in-frame clones, with some not included. The sample contains fewer than 800,000 clones, about 92% of which appear only once. Study conclusions and caveats: When compared with the clonotypes that were shared by all four sorted-subset donors, the non-shared clonotypes turned out to have lower generation probabilities. It was observed that around 5% of naive CD4 clonotypes were shared across a few donors. Donor clonotype sharing was expected to depend on sequencing depth.

There are 15 residues in the CDR3. Germline V CDR1 and CDR2: SGHVS, FQNEAQ. J was trimmed by 2 bases and V by 3 bases; bases with no gene match: 6. This clone was found once. What it binds is unknown. Naive CD8 isolation took CD45RO-negative cells positively selected for CCR7 and excluded terminally differentiated effector memory CD45RA+ cells. This receptor was obtained from a man aged 25-40 years in good health. The genes are TRBV7-8 and TRBJ2-7, with 8 bases identical to TRBD2. What was sequenced was naive CD8+ T cells sorted from blood. In DNA, the CDR3 is TGTGCCAGCAGCTTGGGGGGGACTAGGGCCTACGAGCAGTACTTC. This gives the protein CASSLGGTRAYEQYF.